Below, 3 T cell receptor beta chains from the same sample are listed, as sequenced in a study of CD8+ T cells in alopecia areata (dated by TCRdb to 2016 to 2019). Explained via the paper, the time point label denotes: about 5 months on oral tofacitinib. Explained via the paper, the treatment or condition label denotes: oral pan-JAK inhibitor, 5-10 mg twice daily. Libraries were built with the immunoSEQ multiplex PCR assay. To provide template for TCR sequencing, every sample had RNA extracted and reverse transcribed into cDNA. Drawn from immuneACCESS, this table holds only the in-frame rearrangements with V and J called that TCRdb kept. Clones are partly lost; checked studies trace under half to an unresolved V gene and leave the rest unexplained. A total of 250,000 to 300,000 clones appear in this sample, 55% to 75% of them only once. About 1.7% of the sample lies in the top ten. Sequenced material: CD4+ T cells sorted from blood, taken at week 24, from a patient treated with tofacitinib. The receptors originated from a human donor with alopecia areata.

The genes are TRBV2 and TRBJ2-5; 10 positions match TRBD2. The CDR3 covers 15 residues. Germline V gene data show CDR1 as SNHLY and CDR2 as FYNNEI. The ends lost 7 bases at V and 2 bases at J; junction bases unmatched: 7. CDR3 coding DNA: TGTGCCAGCATCTTTACTAGCGGGGTACAAGAGACCCAGTACTTC. Translation gives CASIFTSGVQETQYF.

The CDR3 DNA follows: TGTGCCAGCTCACCCGGTGTCGGGGATACGCAGTATTTT. Encoded protein: CASSPGVGDTQYF. The chain uses TRBV18 and TRBJ2-3; D unclear. Trimming stripped 3 bases from V and 6 bases from J, with 10 bases between. In germline, CDR1 is KGHSH, CDR2 LQKENI. The CDR3 sequence is 13 residues long.

This clone has just a few counts. This rearrangement joins TRBV4-2 to TRBJ1-1; the D gene is possibly TRBD1 (5 bases). V lost 9 bases to trimming and J lost 5 bases, with 10 bases between them. The germline CDR1 and CDR2 sequences are LGHNA and YNFKEQ. This CDR3 is 11 amino acids long. CDR3 nucleotides: TGTGCCAGTTGGGCAGGGACTGAAGCTTTCTTT. Its protein product is CASWAGTEAFF.